The 5 T cell receptor beta chains below all came from one sample that was sequenced in a study of shared clonotypes between healthy human individuals. Produced via immunoSEQ multiplex PCR; TCRdb's table is partial and in-frame only. The table records 2 million to 2.5 million clones, approximately 95% of them present only once. Sequenced input: naive CD4+ T cells sorted from blood. Subset: CD45RA+ positively selected. These receptors came from a young man in good health.

This clone was found a few times. The genes are TRBV27 and TRBJ1-6, with D possibly being TRBD1 (5 bases). V lost 2 bases and J lost 9, with 5 bases in between. Germline V gene sequence: CDR1 MNHEY, CDR2 SMNVEV (reference sequence). This CDR3 contains 12 residues. CDR3 DNA sequence: TGTGCCAGCAGTTTACAGGGTTCACCCCTCCACTTT. It codes for CASSLQGSPLHF.

J is TRBJ1-4 and V is TRBV6-1, with D hard to call. The V end was cut by 2 bases, the J end by 4 bases, with 11 bases between. Looked up from germline, CDR1 is MNHNS and CDR2 is SASEGT. This CDR3 is built from 15 residues. The CDR3, as DNA: TGTGCCAGCAGTGAATCGTTACTGCTTAATGAAAAACTGTTTTTT. Protein product: CASSESLLLNEKLFF.

The chain links TRBV7-2 to TRBJ2-7; 12 nucleotides align to TRBD1. V lost 4 bases to trimming and J lost 6 bases; unmatched junction nucleotides: 4. CDR1 and CDR2 (germline): SGHTA, FQGNSA. This CDR3 contains 14 residues. The CDR3 region is CASSWGQGAGEQYF. Here the CDR3 DNA reads TGTGCCAGCAGCTGGGGACAGGGGGCCGGCGAGCAGTACTTC.

The gene calls are TRBV10-3 and TRBJ2-7, with 10 nucleotides matching TRBD2. This CDR3 is built from 14 residues. Unmatched junction bases numbered 9, after V lost 11 bases and J lost 2 bases. CDR1 and CDR2 (germline): ENHRY, SYGVKD. The CDR3 DNA reads as TGTGCCGTAAGCGGGGGGGCTGACGCCTACGAGCAGTACTTC. This translates into CAVSGGADAYEQYF.

The J gene is TRBJ2-7, the V gene TRBV6-8, with D possibly TRBD1 on 6 matching bases. V was cut by 8 bases and J by 3 bases, with 14 bases left in between. CDR1 MNHGY and CDR2 SAAAGT come from the germline V gene. The CDR3 is made up of 13 amino acids. This CDR3 is CASPQGSVYEQYF. The CDR3 DNA reads as TGTGCCAGCCCGCAGGGGTCAGTCTACGAGCAGTACTTC.